Reported below is one T cell receptor (beta chain). Antigen specificity is unknown. This sample stems from a study of T cell repertoires and Cas9 in healthy adults. Study summary: Multi-effector potency, cytotoxicity and lineage were assessed in SpCas9-reactive CD4 and CD8 T cells.

This CDR3 comprises 13 residues. V was clipped by 8 bases and J by 7 bases, with 12 bases between them. CDR1 and CDR2 from the germline V gene are SNHLY and FYNNEI. Whole-study findings and limits: SpCas9-reactive effector T cells were reportedly restrained in vitro by SpCas9-reactive regulatory T cells.

Clones were read by immunoSEQ multiplex PCR, and TCRdb kept only the in-frame ones, dropping some. The table lists about 22,000 clones, less than 95% of them singletons. Sequenced material: CD4+ effector T cells (CD127+, CD25-, CD137-, CD154-) from PBMCs; culture status not recorded. This sequence joins TRBV2 and TRBJ1-6, with D possibly TRBD1 on 6 matching bases. The clonotype was recovered from a human donor in good health. The DNA for the CDR3 is TGTGCCAGCGCGGGGGCCCGCAATTCACCCCTCCACTTT. Its translation: CASAGARNSPLHF.